This TCR beta chain was obtained from a study of T cells in Graves' hyperthyroidism and ophthalmopathy. Findings and limits, study-wide: Most clonotypes expanded in thyroid above 0.001 were likewise present in blood. Ophthalmopathy and stable hyperthyroidism were separated by a 13 V-J model. Model predictions of ophthalmopathy came a median approximately 6.5 months before onset.

A word on this clonotype: The antigen is undetermined. A read error may be the cause here, since a much bigger clone is one base away.

RNA transcripts served as the template for amplifying TCR beta CDR3 regions. Carried out on the TCR CDR3, a first-round RT-PCR used the HTBI primer set. TCRdb re-called the multiplex PCR reads with MiXCR, one entry per CDR3 protein. The repertoire holds 150,000 or so distinct CDR3 sequences, with approximately 20% as singletons. The sample taken for sequencing was blood. The TCR comes from a woman aged 45 to 65 with Graves' hyperthyroidism that later progressed to Graves' ophthalmopathy.

The CDR3 sequence: CASSVGTNTGELFF. DNA of the CDR3: TGTGCCAGCAGCGTAGGGACGAACACCGGGGAGCTGTTTTTT. The chain joins TRBV9 to TRBJ2-2; unclear D gene. The CDR3 extends over 14 amino acids. The V gene's germline CDR1 is SGDLS and CDR2 YYNGEE. V was clipped by 0 bases and J by 0 bases, with 3 bases between them.